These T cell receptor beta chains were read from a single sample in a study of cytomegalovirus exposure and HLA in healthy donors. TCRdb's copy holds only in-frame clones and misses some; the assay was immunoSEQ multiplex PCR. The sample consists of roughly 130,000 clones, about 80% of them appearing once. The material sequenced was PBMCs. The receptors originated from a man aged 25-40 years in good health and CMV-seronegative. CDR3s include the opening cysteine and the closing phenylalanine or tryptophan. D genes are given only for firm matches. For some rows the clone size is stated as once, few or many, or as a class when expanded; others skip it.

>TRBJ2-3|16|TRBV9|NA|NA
CASSVVPGYRPDTQYF
TGTGCCAGCAGCGTAGTTCCCGGGTACCGTCCAGATACGCAGTATTTT
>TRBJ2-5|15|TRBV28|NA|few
CASSFPGSLQETQYF
TGTGCCAGCAGTTTTCCGGGAAGCTTGCAAGAGACCCAGTACTTC
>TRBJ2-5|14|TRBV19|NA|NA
CASSTQGGQETQYF
TGTGCCAGTAGTACGCAGGGGGGACAAGAGACCCAGTACTTC
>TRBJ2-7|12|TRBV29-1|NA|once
CSVEEGGYEQYF
TGCAGCGTTGAAGAGGGGGGCTACGAGCAGTACTTC
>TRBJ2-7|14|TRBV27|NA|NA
CASSSPLGDYEQYF
TGTGCCAGCAGTTCCCCCCTCGGGGATTACGAGCAGTACTTC
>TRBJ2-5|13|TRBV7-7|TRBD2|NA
CASSSGLAETQYF
TGTGCTAGCAGCTCCGGACTAGCGGAGACCCAGTACTTC
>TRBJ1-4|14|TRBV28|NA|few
CASSRRGRDEKLFF
TGTGCCAGCAGCCGTAGGGGTCGGGATGAAAAACTGTTTTTT
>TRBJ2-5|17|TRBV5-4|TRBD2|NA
CASSPRGRGDIQETQYF
TGTGCCAGCAGCCCTCGGGGGCGGGGGGACATCCAAGAGACCCAGTACTTC
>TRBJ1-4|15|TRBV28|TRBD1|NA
CASSLSEQGAEKLFF
TGTGCCAGCAGCCTTAGTGAACAGGGGGCTGAAAAACTGTTTTTT
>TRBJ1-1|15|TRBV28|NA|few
CASSLGTGIKTEAFF
TGTGCCAGCAGTTTAGGTACAGGGATTAAGACTGAAGCTTTCTTT
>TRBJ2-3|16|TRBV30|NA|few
CAWSLTVRHRTDTQYF
TGTGCCTGGAGTCTAACGGTCAGGCACCGCACAGATACGCAGTATTTT
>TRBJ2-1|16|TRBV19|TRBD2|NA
CASTGWAGVSYNEQFF
TGTGCCAGTACAGGCTGGGCGGGAGTCTCCTACAATGAGCAGTTCTTC
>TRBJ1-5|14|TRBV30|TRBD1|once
CAWRDGTGIQPQNF
TGTGCCTGGAGAGACGGGACAGGGATTCAGCCCCAGAATTTT
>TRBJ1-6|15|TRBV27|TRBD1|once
CASSSKTGDNSPLHF
TGTGCCAGCAGTTCGAAGACAGGGGATAATTCACCCCTCCACTTT
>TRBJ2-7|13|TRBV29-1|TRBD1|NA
CSVIRDRAHEQYF
TGCAGCGTGATCCGGGACAGGGCCCACGAGCAGTACTTC
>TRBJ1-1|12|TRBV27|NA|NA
CASSSRRAEAFF
TGTGCCAGCAGTAGCCGGCGGGCCGAAGCTTTCTTT
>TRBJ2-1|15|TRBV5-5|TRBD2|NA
CASSMGLADYNEQFF
TGTGCCAGCAGCATGGGACTAGCGGATTACAATGAGCAGTTCTTC
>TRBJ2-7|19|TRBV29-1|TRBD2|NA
CSVEDLRLAAKNFSYEQYF
TGCAGCGTTGAAGATCTTCGGCTAGCGGCAAAAAATTTCTCCTACGAGCAGTACTTC
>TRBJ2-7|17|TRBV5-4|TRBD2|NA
CASSLGRISGTNYEQYF
TGTGCCAGCAGCTTAGGACGGATTAGCGGGACTAACTACGAGCAGTACTTC
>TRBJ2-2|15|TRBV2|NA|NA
CASKEGSYLAGELFF
TGTGCCAGCAAGGAGGGTTCGTATCTCGCCGGGGAGCTGTTTTTT
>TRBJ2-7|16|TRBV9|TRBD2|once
CASSDDLMGGIGEQYF
TGTGCCAGCAGCGACGATTTAATGGGGGGGATCGGTGAGCAGTACTTC
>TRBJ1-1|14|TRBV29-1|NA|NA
CSVGGSLGNTEAFF
TGCAGCGTGGGGGGATCTCTTGGGAACACTGAAGCTTTCTTT
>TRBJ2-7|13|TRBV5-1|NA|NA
CASRPGGSFEQYF
TGCGCCAGCAGACCAGGTGGGTCCTTTGAGCAGTACTTC
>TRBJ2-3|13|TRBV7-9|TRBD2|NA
CATTSGSTDTQYF
TGTGCCACGACTAGCGGGAGCACAGATACGCAGTATTTT
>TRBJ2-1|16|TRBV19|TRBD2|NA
CASSSYSGISYNEQFF
TGTGCCAGTAGTTCGTATAGCGGGATCTCCTACAATGAGCAGTTCTTC
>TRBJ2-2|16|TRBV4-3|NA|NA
CASSASVTQDTGELFF
TGCGCCAGCAGCGCTAGTGTGACACAGGACACCGGGGAGCTGTTTTTT
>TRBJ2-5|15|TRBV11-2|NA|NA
CASSLVINRGETQYF
TGTGCCAGCAGCTTAGTAATAAACCGGGGAGAGACCCAGTACTTC